This paragraph covers one T cell receptor (beta chain) sequence. The target antigen is unknown. This entry belongs to a study of cytomegalovirus exposure and HLA in healthy donors. Primers: 60 Vbeta forward and 13 Jbeta reverse. Here immunoSEQ multiplex PCR was the method, and the copy in TCRdb shows in-frame clones only, minus some. The data hold about 130,000 clones, with about 85% observed a single time. General study points: Later analysis reportedly placed an Asian-associated ancestry cluster below the roughly 600-donor mean in N-insertions. It has been reported that TCR beta sequences accurately predicted the HLA-A and HLA-B alleles of most subjects.

The CDR3 runs 18 residues. This receptor was obtained from a man aged 18 to 35 in good health and CMV-seropositive. The chain uses TRBV1 and TRBJ2-7; the DNA was not used to check the table's D call, TRBD1. TRBV1 is recorded as a pseudogene. Sample: PBMCs. The CDR3 here is CTSSQDLPTGLTEYEQYF. CDR3 DNA sequence: TGCACCAGCAGCCAAGATCTTCCGACAGGCCTCACCGAGTACGAGCAGTACTTC.